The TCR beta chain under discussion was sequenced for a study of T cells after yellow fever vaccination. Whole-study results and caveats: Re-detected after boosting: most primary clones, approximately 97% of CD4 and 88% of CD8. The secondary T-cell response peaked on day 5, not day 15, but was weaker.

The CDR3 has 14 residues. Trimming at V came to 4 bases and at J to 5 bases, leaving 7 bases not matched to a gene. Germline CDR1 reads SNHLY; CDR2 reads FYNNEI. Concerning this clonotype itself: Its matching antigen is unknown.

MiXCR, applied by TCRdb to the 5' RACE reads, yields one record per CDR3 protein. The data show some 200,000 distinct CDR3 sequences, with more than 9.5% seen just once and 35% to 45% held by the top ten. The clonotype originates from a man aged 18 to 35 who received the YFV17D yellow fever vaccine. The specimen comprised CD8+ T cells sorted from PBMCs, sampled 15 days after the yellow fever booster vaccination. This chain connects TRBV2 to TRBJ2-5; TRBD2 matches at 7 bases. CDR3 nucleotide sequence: TGTGCCAGCAGTGGACTTAGCGGGTGGGAGACCCAGTACTTC. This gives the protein CASSGLSGWETQYF.